This T cell receptor beta chain came from a study of post-analysis software for immune sequencing data (dated by TCRdb to between 2015 and 2017). Background on the whole study: The recorded disease courses included relapsing-remitting, secondary progressive and progressive-relapsing multiple sclerosis, and some patients had no subtype annotation. Patient repertoires were compared against ten to eleven previously published healthy control repertoires from donors aged 6 to 25 years. A subset of samples was prepared in parallel using single-end sample barcoding, then pooled and co-amplified after Illumina adapter ligation. Here is what the overall study found, with its caveats: The multiple sclerosis patient group was slightly younger than the control group. Significantly higher frequencies in patients than in controls were found for roughly 5 TRBV segments, including TRBV5-6, TRBV5-1 and TRBV20-1. Compared with controls, multiple sclerosis patients had significantly lower normalized Chao1 diversity, a finding suggesting substantial peripheral T-cell clonal expansion. Direct clustering with F measure revealed strong co-clustering of samples prepared in the same batch, which led to a batch-effect correction.

In its sample, this clonotype was seen a few times. The antigen it binds to is not known. No much larger clone is present one base from it, and per-base qualities are unavailable. Library prep was done by PCR. The run used an Illumina HiSeq 2500. Unique molecular identifiers were incorporated into TCR beta cDNA libraries to reduce PCR and sequencing biases. Per 1 to 10 million input T cells, roughly 500,000 cDNA molecules were obtained, such that each molecule approximated one T cell. The same protocol used for the earlier healthy control dataset was applied to prepare and sequence the patient libraries. Samples belonging to the same batch were prepared together, multiplexed and sequenced on a shared HiSeq lane. In the authors' own workflow: Raw barcoded reads were processed with MIGEC, and single-read molecular identifier groups were discarded before consensus assembly and CDR3 extraction. VDJtools was used for post-analysis of the clonotype tables, with diversity normalized by down-sampling every dataset to the smallest sample size. Repertoire overlap clustering matched CDR3 amino acid but not nucleotide sequences to correct batch-related cross-sample contamination. The public reads were reprocessed in TCRdb via fastp at Q25 and MiXCR, keeping in-frame beta chains. Each entry is one CDR3 protein sequence, shown with its most common DNA and genes. TCRdb, not the authors, supplied the V and J calls. This sample lists about 800,000 distinct CDR3 sequences; 25% to 30% were detected once. Of the sample, under 0.7% is held by the ten largest clones.

TCR beta repertoires were profiled from peripheral blood of 10 to 15 young patients with multiple sclerosis to demonstrate the VDJtools post-analysis software. The multiple sclerosis patients were children and adolescents between roughly 6 and 16 years of age. V loses 8 bases, J loses 1 base, and the germline ends lie 12 bases apart. The germline V gene (reference sequence) supplies CDR1 MNHEY and CDR2 SMNVEV. The CDR3 runs 15 amino acids, cysteine and phenylalanine included. Just the 45-base CDR3 DNA is kept, in frame starting at base 1. This TCR was sampled from a girl between 10 and 17 years old with multiple sclerosis. Sequencing was carried out using blood. The chain couples TRBV27 to TRBJ2-6; a confident D gene designation cannot be given. The sequenced DNA: TGTGCCAGCGGTCGTGTCTGGTCTGGGGCCAACGTCCTGACTTTC. Its translation is CASGRVWSGANVLTF.